This T cell receptor (beta chain) is drawn from a study of beta chain features in type 1 diabetes. Findings and limits, study-wide: Any HLA-type effect on TCRB rearrangement remained unresolved here.

CDR1 is SGHTA and CDR2 is FQGNSA in the germline V gene. The CDR3 is 15 amino acids. V was clipped by 1 base and J by 3 bases, with 12 bases between them. What was sequenced were expressed TCRB transcripts, since all of the isolated RNA had been reverse transcribed. Measured with immunoSEQ multiplex PCR; TCRdb has only the in-frame clones, and not every one. The table lists fewer than 250,000 clones, over 8.5% of them singletons. The collection from each donor was one heparinised blood draw averaging about 116 mL. Isolation of CD4+ naive, central memory, regulatory and stem cell-like memory cells was achieved by sorting via CD45RO/CCR7/CD25/CD127/CD95/CD27. A remark on this clone: Antigen: not known.

The chain employs TRBV7-2 and TRBJ1-1; D unresolved. The receptor comes from a woman aged 18-30 years in good health. The sample comprised naive CD4+ T cells from blood. In nucleotides, the CDR3 is TGTGCCAGCAGCTTAGTCCGAATAAGAGACACTGAAGCTTTCTTT. Protein sequence: CASSLVRIRDTEAFF.